These T cell receptor beta chains were read from a single sample in a study of shared T cell receptors in the human thymus. The assay was immunoSEQ multiplex PCR, and TCRdb's table has in-frame clones only and misses some. The top ten hold about 0.0094% of the sample, which has hundreds of thousands of clones, 70% to 90% seen once. These records were also assigned to another study, of human thymus T cells.

Material for sequencing was thymocytes. These receptors were obtained from a boy younger than two with a congenital heart defect. Each CDR3 is given with its conserved first and last residue. D genes are given only for firm matches. Clone size is given for some rows only: seen once, a few or many times, or a class if the clone is expanded.

TRBJ2-2,TRBV11-3,TRBD2,14,NA,TGTGCCAGCAGCCTTAGCGGGGATGGCGGGGAGCTGTTTTTT,CASSLSGDGGELFF
TRBJ2-5,TRBV5-6,NA,13,NA,TGTGCCAGCAGCTTCAACAGGCAAGAGACCCAGTACTTC,CASSFNRQETQYF
TRBJ1-1,TRBV6-8,NA,13,NA,TGTGCCAGCGGGAGTCCGGGGAACACTGAAGCTTTCTTT,CASGSPGNTEAFF
TRBJ2-5,TRBV27,NA,11,NA,TGTGCCAGCATGCGGGGTGAGACCCAGTACTTC,CASMRGETQYF
TRBJ2-1,TRBV27,NA,12,NA,TGTGCCAGCAGCCCCGGAGACAATGAGCAGTTCTTC,CASSPGDNEQFF
TRBJ1-4,TRBV28,NA,16,few,TGTGCCAGCAGTTGCCAGGTGGGGGGAGGCAGTGAAAAACTGTTTTTT,CASSCQVGGGSEKLFF
TRBJ2-7,TRBV14,NA,14,few,TGTGCCAGCAGCCAAAGAAAGAGCTCCTACGAGCAGTACTTC,CASSQRKSSYEQYF
TRBJ2-3,TRBV20-1,NA,11,NA,TGCAGTGCTACAAAATGGCATACGCAGTATTTT,CSATKWHTQYF
TRBJ1-2,TRBV2,NA,14,NA,TGTGCCAGCAGATCCGTCCCAGGGTTCTATGGCTACACCTTC,CASRSVPGFYGYTF
TRBJ2-7,TRBV30,TRBD1,15,NA,TGTGCCTGGAAAATGGACAGGGGTGAGGGGGACGAGCAGTACTTC,CAWKMDRGEGDEQYF
TRBJ2-7,TRBV14,TRBD1,14,once,TGTGCCAGCAGCCAAGGACAGGGGTTCTACGAGCAGTACTTC,CASSQGQGFYEQYF
TRBJ2-7,TRBV7-2,NA,15,NA,TGTGCCAGCAGCCGAGGACAGTCCCTCTCCTACGAGCAGTACTTC,CASSRGQSLSYEQYF
TRBJ1-3,TRBV27,NA,15,NA,TGTGCCAGCAGTCACCCGGGACAAAGTAGAAACACCATATATTTT,CASSHPGQSRNTIYF
TRBJ2-7,TRBV2,TRBD2,16,few,TGTGCCAGCAGTGAAATCTTGGCTAGCGGATCCTACGAGCAGTACTTC,CASSEILASGSYEQYF
TRBJ1-5,TRBV5-5,NA,15,NA,TGTGCCAGCAGCTTGGCCAGGGGCGATAATCAGCCCCAGCATTTT,CASSLARGDNQPQHF
TRBJ2-2,TRBV7-2,NA,15,once,TGTGCCAGCAGCTTACCCCGGGGGAACACCGGGGAGCTGTTTTTT,CASSLPRGNTGELFF
TRBJ1-2,TRBV7-9,NA,13,NA,TGTGCCAGCAGCTTAGCGGCAGGGGAAGGCTACACCTTC,CASSLAAGEGYTF
TRBJ2-1,TRBV28,TRBD2,13,NA,TGTGCCAGCTTTCGACTAGCGGACAATGAGCAGTTCTTC,CASFRLADNEQFF
TRBJ2-5,TRBV5-4,TRBD1,13,NA,TGTGCCAGCAGCTTGGGACAGGGAGAGACCCAGTACTTC,CASSLGQGETQYF
TRBJ2-7,TRBV5-1,NA,13,NA,TGCGCCAGCAGCTTCGACAGCTCCTACGAGCAGTACTTC,CASSFDSSYEQYF
TRBJ1-2,TRBV27,TRBD1,15,once,TGTGCCAGCAGATTAGGGGACAGTCCGACCTATGGCTACACCTTC,CASRLGDSPTYGYTF
TRBJ2-7,TRBV4-3,TRBD1,14,NA,TGCGCCAGCAGCCAAAAGGACAGGGGGACCGAGCAGTACTTC,CASSQKDRGTEQYF
TRBJ2-7,TRBV5-1,NA,19,NA,TGCGCCAGCAGCTTGGAACTGGAGCGGGACAGGAGGATTTCCTACGAGCAGTACTTC,CASSLELERDRRISYEQYF
TRBJ2-2,TRBV4-3,TRBD1,14,NA,TGCGCCAGCATGACAGGGGCGAACACCGGGGAGCTGTTTTTT,CASMTGANTGELFF
TRBJ1-1,TRBV6-5,NA,14,few,TGTGCCAGCACCGCGGGGGGGGAAGACACTGAAGCTTTCTTT,CASTAGGEDTEAFF
TRBJ1-6,TRBV7-9,NA,15,once,TGTGCCAGCAGCTCATTCCAGGGGCCCACCTCACCCCTCCACTTT,CASSSFQGPTSPLHF
TRBJ1-1,TRBV6-5,NA,14,few,TGTGCCAGCAGTCAGCACAGGCTGAACACTGAAGCTTTCTTT,CASSQHRLNTEAFF
TRBJ2-1,TRBV29-1,TRBD2,18,NA,TGCAGCGTTGTTGTATTAAGGTTAGCGGGGGTAGGGTACAATGAGCAGTTCTTC,CSVVVLRLAGVGYNEQFF
TRBJ1-5,TRBV5-8,TRBD1,15,NA,TGTGCCAGCAGCCTAGGACAGGGTAAGGAACAGCCCCAGCATTTT,CASSLGQGKEQPQHF
TRBJ1-1,TRBV6-1,NA,13,NA,TGTGCCAGCAACGGGCAGGGGCACACTGAAGCTTTCTTT,CASNGQGHTEAFF
TRBJ2-2,TRBV28,NA,16,NA,TGTGCCAGCAGTTTATGGGCCCAGGGGACCACCGGGGAGCTGTTTTTT,CASSLWAQGTTGELFF
TRBJ1-5,TRBV6-6,NA,13,few,TGTGCCAGCACCAGACGGGAGAATCAGCCCCAGCATTTT,CASTRRENQPQHF
TRBJ2-7,TRBV19,TRBD1,17,NA,TGTGCCAGTAGTAAGGACAGGGGGCAGGTAGGACTTAACGAGCAGTACTTC,CASSKDRGQVGLNEQYF
TRBJ1-4,TRBV6-1,NA,13,NA,TGTGCCAGCAGTGAATTGAGGGTGGCAAAACTGTTTTTT,CASSELRVAKLFF
TRBJ2-7,TRBV5-6,NA,17,NA,TGTGCCAGCAGCTTGGGGCCCGTAGCTAGGTCGTTTGGGGAGCAGTACTTC,CASSLGPVARSFGEQYF